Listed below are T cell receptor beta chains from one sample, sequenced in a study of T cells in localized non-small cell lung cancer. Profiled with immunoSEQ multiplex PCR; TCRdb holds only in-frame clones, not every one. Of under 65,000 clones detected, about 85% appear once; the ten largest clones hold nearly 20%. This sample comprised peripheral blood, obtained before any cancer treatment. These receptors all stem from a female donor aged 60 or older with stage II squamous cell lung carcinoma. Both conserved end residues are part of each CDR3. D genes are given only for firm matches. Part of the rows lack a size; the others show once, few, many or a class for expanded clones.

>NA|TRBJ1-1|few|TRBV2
CASSSEVNTEAFF
TGTGCCAGCAGTTCGGAGGTGAACACTGAAGCTTTCTTT
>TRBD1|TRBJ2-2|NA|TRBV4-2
CASSQETGDTGELFF
TGTGCCAGCAGCCAAGAGACAGGGGACACCGGGGAGCTGTTTTTT
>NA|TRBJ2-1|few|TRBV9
CASSVGVAGPNEQFF
TGTGCCAGCAGCGTAGGAGTTGCGGGCCCCAATGAGCAGTTCTTC
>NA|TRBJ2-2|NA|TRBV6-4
CASSEVESTGELFF
TGTGCCAGCAGCGAAGTGGAGTCCACCGGGGAGCTGTTTTTT
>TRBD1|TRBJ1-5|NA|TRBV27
CASSLHGQGATRIDQPQHF
TGTGCCAGCAGTTTACACGGACAGGGGGCCACCCGGATTGATCAGCCCCAGCATTTT
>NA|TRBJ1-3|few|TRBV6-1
CASWNGSGNTIYF
TGTGCCAGCTGGAACGGATCTGGAAACACCATATATTTT
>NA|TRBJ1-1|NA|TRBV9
CASSAAGTGSAFF
TGTGCCAGCAGCGCAGCAGGGACGGGCTCAGCTTTCTTT
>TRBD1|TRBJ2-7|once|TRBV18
CASSQDRGFNEQYF
TGTGCCAGCTCGCAAGACAGGGGGTTTAACGAGCAGTACTTC
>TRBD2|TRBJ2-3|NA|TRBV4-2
CASSPTTAGGQSDTQYF
TGTGCCAGCAGCCCCACGACAGCGGGGGGGCAGTCAGATACGCAGTATTTT
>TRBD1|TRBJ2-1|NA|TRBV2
CARGQGINEQFF
TGTGCCAGAGGACAGGGGATCAATGAGCAGTTCTTC
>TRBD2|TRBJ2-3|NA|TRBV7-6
CASSFKRGSTDTQYF
TGTGCCAGCAGCTTTAAGCGGGGAAGCACAGATACGCAGTATTTT
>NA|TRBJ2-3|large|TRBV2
CASSLSFNEDTQYF
TGTGCCAGCAGTTTGTCCTTTAACGAGGATACGCAGTATTTT
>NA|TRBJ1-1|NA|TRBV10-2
CASSGIGLNTEAFF
TGCGCCAGCAGTGGGATCGGTTTGAACACTGAAGCTTTCTTT
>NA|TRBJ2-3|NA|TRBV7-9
CASSFRGSTDTQYF
TGTGCCAGCAGCTTTAGGGGGAGCACAGATACGCAGTATTTT
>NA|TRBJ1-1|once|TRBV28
CASSVPGPTKNTEAFF
TGTGCCAGCAGTGTGCCCGGGCCGACCAAGAACACTGAAGCTTTCTTT
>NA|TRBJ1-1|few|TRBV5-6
CASSSGFRNTEAFF
TGTGCCAGCAGCTCGGGGTTCCGGAACACTGAAGCTTTCTTT
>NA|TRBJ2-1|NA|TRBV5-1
CASSLSQGSGEQFF
TGCGCCAGCAGCTTATCTCAGGGATCCGGTGAGCAGTTCTTC
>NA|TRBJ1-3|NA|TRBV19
CASSIGAGNTIYF
TGTGCCAGTAGTATAGGTGCTGGAAACACCATATATTTT
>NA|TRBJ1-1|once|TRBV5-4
CASSLVGGARTEAFF
TGTGCCAGCAGCTTGGTGGGGGGCGCGAGAACTGAAGCTTTCTTT
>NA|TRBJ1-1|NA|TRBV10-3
CAISDRVGKAFF
TGTGCCATCAGTGATCGGGTAGGGAAAGCTTTCTTT
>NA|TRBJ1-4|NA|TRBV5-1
CASSVTATDEKLFF
TGCGCCAGCAGCGTCACAGCTACGGATGAAAAACTGTTTTTT
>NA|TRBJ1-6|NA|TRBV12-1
CASSLPRGSNSPLHF
TGTGCCAGCAGCCTACCGCGGGGATCTAATTCACCCCTCCACTTT
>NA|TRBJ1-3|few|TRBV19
CASSRGTPSGNTIYF
TGTGCCAGTAGTAGAGGGACACCCTCTGGAAACACCATATATTTT
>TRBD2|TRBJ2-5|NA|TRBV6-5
CASTIQRGFQETQYF
TGTGCCAGCACTATTCAGCGGGGGTTCCAAGAGACCCAGTACTTC
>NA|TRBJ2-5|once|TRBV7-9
CASSIRSAGQETQYF
TGTGCCAGCAGCATCCGATCGGCCGGACAAGAGACCCAGTACTTC
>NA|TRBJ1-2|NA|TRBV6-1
CASSETEGRPYGYTF
TGTGCCAGCAGTGAAACGGAGGGAAGGCCCTATGGCTACACCTTC
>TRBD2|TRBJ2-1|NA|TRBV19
CASGALAGDSYNEQFF
TGTGCCAGTGGAGCTTTAGCGGGGGATTCCTACAATGAGCAGTTCTTC
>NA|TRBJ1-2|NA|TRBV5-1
CASSIRTVDGYTF
TGCGCCAGCAGCATCCGGACAGTCGATGGCTACACCTTC
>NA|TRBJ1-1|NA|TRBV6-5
CASTRDGSNTEAFF
TGTGCCAGCACCCGAGACGGTTCGAACACTGAAGCTTTCTTT
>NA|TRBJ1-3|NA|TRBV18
CASSPVRSLGSGNTIYF
TGTGCCAGCTCACCGGTCCGGAGCCTTGGCTCTGGAAACACCATATATTTT
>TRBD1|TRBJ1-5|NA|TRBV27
CASSQGGSNQPQHF
TGTGCCAGCAGCCAGGGGGGTAGCAATCAGCCCCAGCATTTT
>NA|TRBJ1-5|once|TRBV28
CASEVANQPQHF
TGTGCCTCGGAAGTGGCGAATCAGCCCCAGCATTTT
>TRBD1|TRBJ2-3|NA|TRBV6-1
CASRKGQGETDTQYF
TGTGCCAGCAGGAAGGGACAGGGGGAAACAGATACGCAGTATTTT
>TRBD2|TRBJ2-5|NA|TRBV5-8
CASSSGTRQETQYF
TGTGCCAGCAGCTCCGGGACTAGGCAGGAGACCCAGTACTTC
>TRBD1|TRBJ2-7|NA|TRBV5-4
CASSLEAGGEQYF
TGTGCCAGCAGCTTGGAGGCAGGGGGCGAGCAGTACTTC
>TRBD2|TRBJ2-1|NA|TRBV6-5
CASSFPSGGRNEQFF
TGTGCCAGCAGTTTCCCTAGCGGGGGGAGGAATGAGCAGTTCTTC
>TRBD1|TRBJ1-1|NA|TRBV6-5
CASSIQGQGSYEAFF
TGTGCCAGCAGTATCCAGGGACAGGGGTCTTATGAAGCTTTCTTT
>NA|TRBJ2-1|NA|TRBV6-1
CASSVARGYNEQFF
TGTGCCAGCAGTGTGGCCAGGGGCTACAATGAGCAGTTCTTC
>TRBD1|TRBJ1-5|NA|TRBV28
CASSDRAWNQPQHF
TGTGCCAGCTCGGACAGGGCGTGGAATCAGCCCCAGCATTTT
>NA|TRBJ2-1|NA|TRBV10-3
CAISDRNEQFF
TGTGCCATCAGTGACCGGAATGAGCAGTTCTTC
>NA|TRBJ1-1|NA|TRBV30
CAWSRAHTEAFF
TGTGCCTGGAGCCGGGCCCACACTGAAGCTTTCTTT
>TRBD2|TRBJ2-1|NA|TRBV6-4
CASSEQGLAGGHEQFF
TGTGCCAGCAGTGAACAAGGGCTAGCGGGGGGGCATGAGCAGTTCTTC
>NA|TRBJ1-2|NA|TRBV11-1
CASSLGRVGPSNNYGYTF
TGTGCCAGCAGCTTAGGGAGGGTCGGGCCCTCCAATAACTATGGCTACACCTTC
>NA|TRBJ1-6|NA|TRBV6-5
CASSYSGGNSPLHF
TGTGCCAGCAGTTACTCGGGCGGAAATTCACCCCTCCACTTT
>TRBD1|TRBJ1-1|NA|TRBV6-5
CASSSQGASTEAFF
TGTGCCAGCAGTTCCCAGGGGGCGTCCACTGAAGCTTTCTTT
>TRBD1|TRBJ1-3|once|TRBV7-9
CASSEGQTTRGSGNTIYF
TGTGCCAGCAGCGAGGGACAGACGACAAGGGGCTCTGGAAACACCATATATTTT
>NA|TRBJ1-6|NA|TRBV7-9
CASTPEGGNSPLHF
TGTGCCAGCACCCCTGAGGGGGGGAATTCACCCCTCCACTTT
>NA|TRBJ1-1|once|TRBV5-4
CASSLQQGSNTEAFF
TGTGCCAGCAGCTTGCAACAGGGTTCGAACACTGAAGCTTTCTTT
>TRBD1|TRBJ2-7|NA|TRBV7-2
CASSVTGGFHEQYF
TGTGCCAGCAGCGTTACAGGGGGTTTCCACGAGCAGTACTTC
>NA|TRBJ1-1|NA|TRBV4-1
CASSQVDRNTEAFF
TGCGCCAGCAGCCAAGTGGACAGGAACACTGAAGCTTTCTTT
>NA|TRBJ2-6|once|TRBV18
CASSPPGTSRGANVLTF
TGTGCCAGCTCACCACCTGGCACTAGCCGTGGGGCCAACGTCCTGACTTTC
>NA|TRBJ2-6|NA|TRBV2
CASSQSGAGANVLTF
TGTGCCAGCAGTCAATCAGGGGCTGGGGCCAACGTCCTGACTTTC
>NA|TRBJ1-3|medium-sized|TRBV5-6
CASSLDGYPSSGNTIYF
TGTGCCAGCAGCTTGGATGGCTACCCCAGCTCTGGAAACACCATATATTTT